This TCR beta chain stems from a study of PD-1 blockade in mismatch repair-deficient tumors. Study details: All were previously treated, progressing patients with 12 mismatch repair-deficient cancer types.

Study-wide results and limits: Tumor-resident clones, often absent from pretreatment blood, expanded after pembrolizumab and then contracted.

Profiled with immunoSEQ multiplex PCR; TCRdb holds only in-frame clones, not every one. The data show fewer than 100,000 clones, about 85% seen once. As for this clone: Its antigen is currently unknown.

Every patient had mismatch repair deficiency by PCR or immunohistochemistry. The TCR-sequenced patients were a few responders to pembrolizumab. The CDR3 runs to 16 residues. CDR1 is SGDLS and CDR2 is YYNGEE in the germline V gene. Germline trimming cut 4 bases from V and 0 bases from J; bases unmatched to any gene: 5. The chain recombines TRBV9 with TRBJ2-3; 10 positions agree with TRBD1. Sequencing was performed on peripheral blood, taken 12 weeks after starting pembrolizumab. This TCR was sampled from an adult with mismatch repair-deficient cancer. The CDR3 is CASSPGTGASTDTQYF. The CDR3 nucleotides read TGTGCCAGCAGCCCAGGGACAGGGGCTAGCACAGATACGCAGTATTTT. Variable domain in full (rest from reference TRBV9 and TRBJ2-3): DSGVTQTPKHLITATGQRVTLRCSPRSGDLSVYWYQQSLDQGLQFLIQYYNGEERAKGNILERFSAQQFPDLHSELNLSSLELGDSALYFCASSPGTGASTDTQYFGPGTRLTVL.